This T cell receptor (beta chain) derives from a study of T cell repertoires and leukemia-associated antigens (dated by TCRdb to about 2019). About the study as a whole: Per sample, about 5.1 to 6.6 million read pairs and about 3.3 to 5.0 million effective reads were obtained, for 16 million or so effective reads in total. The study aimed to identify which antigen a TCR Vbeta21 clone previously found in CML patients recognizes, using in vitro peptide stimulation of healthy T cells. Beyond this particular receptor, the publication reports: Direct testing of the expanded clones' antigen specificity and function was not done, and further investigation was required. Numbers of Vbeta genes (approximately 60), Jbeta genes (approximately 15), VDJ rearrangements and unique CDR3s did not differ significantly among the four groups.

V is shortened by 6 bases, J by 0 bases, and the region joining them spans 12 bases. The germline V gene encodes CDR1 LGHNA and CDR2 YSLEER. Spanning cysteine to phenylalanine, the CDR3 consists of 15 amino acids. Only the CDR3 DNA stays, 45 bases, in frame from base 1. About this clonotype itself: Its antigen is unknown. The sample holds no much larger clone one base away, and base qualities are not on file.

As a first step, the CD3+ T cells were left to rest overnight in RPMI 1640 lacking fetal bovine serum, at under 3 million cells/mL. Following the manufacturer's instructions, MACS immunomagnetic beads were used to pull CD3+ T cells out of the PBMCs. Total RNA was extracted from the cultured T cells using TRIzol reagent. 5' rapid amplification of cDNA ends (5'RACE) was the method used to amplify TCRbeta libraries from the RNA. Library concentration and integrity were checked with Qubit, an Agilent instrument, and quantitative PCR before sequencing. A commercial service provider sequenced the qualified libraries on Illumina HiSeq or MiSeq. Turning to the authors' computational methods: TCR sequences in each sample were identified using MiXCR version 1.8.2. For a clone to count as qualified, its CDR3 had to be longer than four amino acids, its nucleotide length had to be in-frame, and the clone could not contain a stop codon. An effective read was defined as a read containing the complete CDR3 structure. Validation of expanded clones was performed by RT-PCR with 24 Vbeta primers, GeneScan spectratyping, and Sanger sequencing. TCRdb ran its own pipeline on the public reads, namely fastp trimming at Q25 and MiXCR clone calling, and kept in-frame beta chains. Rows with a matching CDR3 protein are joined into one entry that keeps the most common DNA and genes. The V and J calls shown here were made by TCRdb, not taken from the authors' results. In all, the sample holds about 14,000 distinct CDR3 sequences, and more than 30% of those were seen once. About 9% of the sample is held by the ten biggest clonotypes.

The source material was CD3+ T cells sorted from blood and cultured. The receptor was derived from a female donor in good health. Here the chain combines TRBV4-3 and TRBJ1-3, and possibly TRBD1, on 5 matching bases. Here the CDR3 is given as CASSQWGGSGNTIYF. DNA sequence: TGCGCCAGCAGTCAATGGGGGGGCTCTGGAAACACCATATATTTT.